This T cell receptor beta chain was documented in a study of blood T cell repertoires in COVID-19. Study as a whole: Italy, Spain and the United States were the sources of the convalescent and acute COVID-19 samples. PBMCs, B-cell-depleted T cells, or T cells were the source of the cDNA or gDNA that made up the material.

V lost 3 bases and J 0 bases, leaving 10 bases between the germline ends. The germline V gene has CDR1 KGHSH and CDR2 LQKENI. CDR3 length equals 15 residues. In the original processing: Estimated nucleated cell counts came from reference gene primer amplification. This table comes from immunoSEQ multiplex PCR, and its TCRdb copy is limited to in-frame clones, with some not included. V, J and clone size reflect that table, while D and trimming were determined from the DNA. The table includes fewer than 200,000 clones, 82% detected once. The chain links TRBV18 to TRBJ2-3; D is ambiguous. This receptor was obtained from a woman aged 60 to 75 with COVID-19, enrolled during active disease. Input material: peripheral blood. The CDR3 here is CASSPLSSSTDTQYF. For the CDR3, the DNA is TGTGCCAGCTCACCGCTTAGCTCTAGCACAGATACGCAGTATTTT.